A single sample is the source of the 6 T cell receptor beta chains below, sequenced in a study of blood T cell repertoires in COVID-19. Clones were sequenced by immunoSEQ multiplex PCR, and TCRdb holds only the in-frame ones, with some missing. The repertoire has 250,000 to 300,000 clones, about 88% of them found once; the top ten carry approximately 2%. The specimen sequenced was peripheral blood. These receptors were collected from a man younger than 40 with active or convalescent COVID-19.

The chain has TRBV6-6 and TRBJ1-3; possibly TRBD1 for D (5 bases). The CDR3 has 16 amino acids. Germline V gene lookup returns CDR1 MNHNY and CDR2 SVGAGI (reference sequence). Trimming shortened V by 6 bases and J by 4 bases, and 19 bases separated the two germline ends. The CDR3 here is CASSPPVEGIGNTIYF. In DNA form, the CDR3 reads TGTGCCAGCAGCCCCCCTGTGGAGGGGATCGGAAACACCATATATTTT.

The J gene is TRBJ2-6, the V gene TRBV19; 10 bases align to TRBD1. CDR3 length: 20 amino acids. V gave up 7 bases and J gave up 0 bases; unmatched junction bases: 15. CDR1 is LNHDA, CDR2 SQIVND, per germline (reference sequence). This chain's CDR3 is CASTLATGGSLASGANVLTF. The CDR3 DNA reads TGTGCCAGTACCCTAGCGACAGGGGGCAGTTTAGCCTCTGGGGCCAACGTCCTGACTTTC. The complete variable domain, with remaining parts taken from reference TRBV19 and TRBJ2-6, reads DGGITQSPKYLFRKEGQNVTLSCEQNLNHDAMYWYRQDPGQGLRLIYYSQIVNDFQKGDIAEGYSVSREKKESFPLTVTSAQKNPTAFYLCASTLATGGSLASGANVLTFGAGSRLTVL.

The V call is TRBV9, the J call TRBJ2-3, with 10 bases identical to TRBD2. Germline lookup yields CDR1 SGDLS and CDR2 YYNGEE. V lost 0 bases to trimming and J lost 1 base; unmatched junction nucleotides: 5. The CDR3 runs to 17 residues. This CDR3 reads CASSVGLAGARTDTQYF. The CDR3, as DNA: TGTGCCAGCAGCGTAGGCCTAGCGGGGGCCCGCACAGATACGCAGTATTTT.

The rearrangement uses TRBV5-8 and TRBJ2-3; TRBD2 matches 7 bases. The CDR3 runs to 12 residues. The J segment lost 10 bases and the V segment lost 7 bases, leaving 9 bases of the junction unmatched. Germline V lookup: CDR1 SGHTS, CDR2 YDEGEE. The CDR3, as DNA: TGTGCCAGCTCCCCCCCGGCGGGGGCGCAGTATTTT. Translated, it gives CASSPPAGAQYF.

The rearrangement joins TRBV9 to TRBJ2-3; D might be TRBD1 (6 bases). CDR1 is SGDLS, CDR2 YYNGEE, per germline. The CDR3 is made up of 15 amino acids. V lost 3 bases to trimming and J lost 5 bases, with 16 bases between them. This chain's CDR3 is CASSGQGSVVDTQYF. The CDR3 region has the DNA TGTGCCAGCAGCGGCCAGGGGTCGGTGGTAGATACGCAGTATTTT.

The rearrangement uses TRBV18 and TRBJ1-1; weak D call: TRBD1 (6 bases). CDR1 KGHSH and CDR2 LQKENI come from the germline V gene. Between the trimmed V and J ends, which lost 3 bases and 3 bases, there was a span of 26 bases. This CDR3 region has 19 residues. CDR3 protein: CASSPLDQQLGAGYTEAFF. CDR3 nucleotides: TGTGCCAGCTCACCCCTAGATCAACAGTTGGGGGCGGGCTACACTGAAGCTTTCTTT.